The rows below give T cell receptor beta chains drawn from one sample of a study of vaccination and CD4 T cells after COVID-19. TCRdb processed the PCR reads anew with MiXCR; each CDR3 protein has one entry. In the table there are under 20,000 distinct CDR3 sequences, around 40% of which are singletons. Their target antigens are unknown. The sequenced sample was CD4+ T cells from blood, cultured in vitro, obtained after SARS-CoV-2 vaccination. These receptors all come from a human donor who had recovered from COVID-19. Each CDR3 is given with its conserved first and last residue. The D gene is left open where the match is weak. Some rows mark clone size as missing; the rest say once, few, many or name a class of expanded clone.

j_call: TRBJ2-2; clone_size: -; d_call: -; v_call: TRBV9; cdr3_aa: CASSPMAGSNTGELFF; cdr3_nt: TGTGCCAGCAGCCCAATGGCAGGTTCGAACACCGGGGAGCTGTTTTTT
j_call: TRBJ2-3; clone_size: -; d_call: TRBD2; v_call: TRBV20-1; cdr3_aa: CSAGRTSGRTDTQYF; cdr3_nt: TGCAGTGCTGGTCGGACTAGCGGGAGGACAGATACGCAGTATTTT
j_call: TRBJ1-1; clone_size: -; d_call: -; v_call: TRBV6-2/TRBV6-3; cdr3_aa: CASSGQSPSLVAFF; cdr3_nt: TGTGCCAGCAGTGGACAGAGCCCTTCGTTGGTAGCTTTCTTT
j_call: TRBJ1-5; clone_size: -; d_call: -; v_call: TRBV25-1; cdr3_aa: CASRAGDQPQHF; cdr3_nt: TGTGCCAGCCGGGCAGGGGATCAGCCCCAGCATTTT
j_call: TRBJ2-7; clone_size: -; d_call: -; v_call: TRBV6-2/TRBV6-3; cdr3_aa: CASSYDTQSHEQYF; cdr3_nt: TGTGCCAGCAGTTATGATACACAGTCACACGAGCAGTACTTC
j_call: TRBJ1-3; clone_size: -; d_call: -; v_call: TRBV7-6; cdr3_aa: CASSPRGAREFGNTIYF; cdr3_nt: TGTGCCAGCAGCCCGAGAGGGGCCAGGGAGTTTGGAAACACCATATATTTT
j_call: TRBJ1-2; clone_size: -; d_call: -; v_call: TRBV2; cdr3_aa: CASSLDVYGYTF; cdr3_nt: TGTGCCAGCAGTTTGGACGTATATGGCTACACCTTC
j_call: TRBJ1-1; clone_size: -; d_call: -; v_call: TRBV5-4; cdr3_aa: CASSLELGAPEAFF; cdr3_nt: TGTGCCAGCAGCTTGGAGTTAGGCGCCCCCGAAGCTTTCTTT
j_call: TRBJ1-1; clone_size: -; d_call: TRBD1; v_call: TRBV20-1; cdr3_aa: CSASGSRGLRNTEAFF; cdr3_nt: TGCAGTGCGAGTGGGTCCAGGGGGCTGAGGAACACTGAAGCTTTCTTT
j_call: TRBJ2-3; clone_size: few; d_call: TRBD1; v_call: TRBV11-3; cdr3_aa: CASSLGGQGTDTQYF; cdr3_nt: TGTGCCAGCAGCTTAGGGGGACAGGGAACAGATACGCAGTATTTT
j_call: TRBJ2-1; clone_size: -; d_call: -; v_call: TRBV7-8; cdr3_aa: CASSLVTGSYNEQFF; cdr3_nt: TGTGCCAGCAGCTTGGTAACAGGGTCCTACAATGAGCAGTTCTTC
j_call: TRBJ2-3; clone_size: -; d_call: -; v_call: TRBV5-1; cdr3_aa: CASSLSPSGGTDTQYF; cdr3_nt: TGCGCCAGCAGCTTGAGCCCTTCCGGGGGTACAGATACGCAGTATTTT
j_call: TRBJ1-1; clone_size: -; d_call: -; v_call: TRBV6-1; cdr3_aa: CASSGQYTEAFF; cdr3_nt: TGTGCCAGCAGTGGACAGTACACTGAAGCTTTCTTT
j_call: TRBJ1-1; clone_size: few; d_call: TRBD1; v_call: TRBV20-1; cdr3_aa: CSANRGPTEAFF; cdr3_nt: TGCAGTGCTAACAGGGGGCCCACTGAAGCTTTCTTT
j_call: TRBJ1-6; clone_size: -; d_call: TRBD1; v_call: TRBV12-3/TRBV12-4; cdr3_aa: CASTGTANSPLHF; cdr3_nt: TGTGCCAGCACCGGGACAGCGAATTCACCCCTCCACTTT
j_call: TRBJ1-2; clone_size: few; d_call: -; v_call: TRBV27; cdr3_aa: CASHAGAGGYTF; cdr3_nt: TGTGCCAGCCATGCAGGGGCGGGAGGCTACACCTTC
j_call: TRBJ2-2; clone_size: -; d_call: -; v_call: TRBV6-1; cdr3_aa: CALGEKLAGELFF; cdr3_nt: TGTGCCCTGGGGGAGAAATTAGCCGGGGAGCTGTTTTTT
j_call: TRBJ2-7; clone_size: -; d_call: -; v_call: TRBV7-2; cdr3_aa: CASSLDGGKNEQYF; cdr3_nt: TGTGCCAGCAGCTTAGACGGGGGAAAGAACGAGCAGTACTTC
j_call: TRBJ2-7; clone_size: -; d_call: -; v_call: TRBV27; cdr3_aa: CASSLGWESLYEQYF; cdr3_nt: TGTGCCAGCAGTTTAGGATGGGAATCCCTCTACGAGCAGTACTTC
j_call: TRBJ2-5; clone_size: -; d_call: -; v_call: TRBV5-5; cdr3_aa: CASSGGPQETQYF; cdr3_nt: TGTGCCAGCAGCGGGGGCCCCCAAGAGACCCAGTACTTC
j_call: TRBJ2-5; clone_size: -; d_call: -; v_call: TRBV12-3/TRBV12-4; cdr3_aa: CASSITSTTKETQYF; cdr3_nt: TGTGCCAGCAGTATCACGTCTACTACAAAGGAGACCCAGTACTTC
j_call: TRBJ2-2; clone_size: few; d_call: -; v_call: TRBV6-1; cdr3_aa: CASSPPTDNTGELFF; cdr3_nt: TGTGCCAGCAGTCCTCCGACCGATAACACCGGGGAGCTGTTTTTT
j_call: TRBJ2-3; clone_size: -; d_call: TRBD2; v_call: TRBV6-5; cdr3_aa: CASSYFAASGRTDTQYF; cdr3_nt: TGTGCCAGCAGTTACTTCGCTGCTAGCGGGAGGACAGATACGCAGTATTTT
j_call: TRBJ2-1; clone_size: -; d_call: TRBD1; v_call: TRBV6-1; cdr3_aa: CASSDRDRGRRNEQFF; cdr3_nt: TGTGCCAGCAGTGACAGGGACAGGGGGCGGAGGAATGAGCAGTTCTTC
j_call: TRBJ2-3; clone_size: -; d_call: TRBD2; v_call: TRBV28; cdr3_aa: CASSVTSGSTDTQYF; cdr3_nt: TGTGCCAGCAGTGTCACTAGCGGGAGCACAGATACGCAGTATTTT
j_call: TRBJ2-1; clone_size: -; d_call: TRBD2; v_call: TRBV20-1; cdr3_aa: CSATRTSGGYNEQFF; cdr3_nt: TGCAGTGCTACCCGGACTAGCGGGGGGTACAATGAGCAGTTCTTC
j_call: TRBJ2-2; clone_size: -; d_call: -; v_call: TRBV12-3/TRBV12-4; cdr3_aa: CASSLAGVNTGELFF; cdr3_nt: TGTGCCAGCAGTTTAGCGGGGGTGAACACCGGGGAGCTGTTTTTT
j_call: TRBJ2-3; clone_size: few; d_call: TRBD2; v_call: TRBV27; cdr3_aa: CASSNFGRSDTQYF; cdr3_nt: TGTGCCAGCAGTAATTTCGGGAGGTCAGATACGCAGTATTTT
j_call: TRBJ1-1; clone_size: few; d_call: -; v_call: TRBV7-9; cdr3_aa: CASSLSTEAFF; cdr3_nt: TGTGCCAGCAGCTTAAGCACTGAAGCTTTCTTT
j_call: TRBJ1-2; clone_size: once; d_call: -; v_call: TRBV5-1; cdr3_aa: CASSLDGGNGYTF; cdr3_nt: TGCGCCAGCAGCCTGGACGGGGGGAACGGCTACACCTTC
j_call: TRBJ1-2; clone_size: once; d_call: TRBD1; v_call: TRBV11-3; cdr3_aa: CASSLGGDSGGYTF; cdr3_nt: TGTGCCAGCAGCTTAGGAGGGGACAGCGGAGGCTACACCTTC
j_call: TRBJ2-7; clone_size: -; d_call: TRBD1; v_call: TRBV19; cdr3_aa: CASSPDRATYEQYF; cdr3_nt: TGTGCCAGTAGTCCGGACAGGGCCACCTACGAGCAGTACTTC
j_call: TRBJ2-3; clone_size: -; d_call: TRBD2; v_call: TRBV6-5; cdr3_aa: CASSYPLETSGGPIDTDTQYF; cdr3_nt: TGTGCCAGCAGTTACCCCTTAGAGACGAGCGGGGGCCCGATCGACACAGATACGCAGTATTTT
j_call: TRBJ1-6; clone_size: -; d_call: -; v_call: TRBV6-1; cdr3_aa: CASMTRVSYNSPLHF; cdr3_nt: TGTGCCAGCATGACGAGGGTTTCCTATAATTCACCCCTCCACTTT
j_call: TRBJ1-2; clone_size: -; d_call: -; v_call: TRBV20-1; cdr3_aa: CSARRGQDEYGYTF; cdr3_nt: TGCAGTGCTAGACGGGGTCAAGATGAATATGGCTACACCTTC
j_call: TRBJ2-1; clone_size: few; d_call: -; v_call: TRBV7-8; cdr3_aa: CASSLVGGGSSYNEQFF; cdr3_nt: TGTGCCAGCAGCTTAGTAGGGGGCGGGAGCTCCTACAATGAGCAGTTCTTC
j_call: TRBJ1-5; clone_size: -; d_call: -; v_call: TRBV6-1; cdr3_aa: CASSTSAGHQHF; cdr3_nt: TGTGCCAGCAGCACCTCCGCGGGACACCAGCATTTT
j_call: TRBJ2-1; clone_size: -; d_call: -; v_call: TRBV20-1; cdr3_aa: CSARPRYNEQFF; cdr3_nt: TGCAGTGCTAGACCCCGGTACAATGAGCAGTTCTTC
j_call: TRBJ1-1; clone_size: few; d_call: -; v_call: TRBV6-5; cdr3_aa: CASSYSRLNTEAFF; cdr3_nt: TGTGCCAGCAGTTACTCACGGTTGAACACTGAAGCTTTCTTT
j_call: TRBJ1-2; clone_size: -; d_call: -; v_call: TRBV5-1; cdr3_aa: CASSLRAGLTNYGYTF; cdr3_nt: TGCGCCAGCAGCCTCCGGGCAGGGCTGACTAACTATGGCTACACCTTC
j_call: TRBJ2-5; clone_size: -; d_call: TRBD1; v_call: TRBV20-1; cdr3_aa: CSARRQGAYGETQYF; cdr3_nt: TGCAGTGCTAGGAGACAGGGGGCTTACGGAGAGACCCAGTACTTC
j_call: TRBJ1-2; clone_size: -; d_call: -; v_call: TRBV4-2; cdr3_aa: CASSQGSTGYTF; cdr3_nt: TGTGCCAGCAGCCAAGGAAGTACGGGCTACACCTTC
j_call: TRBJ1-5; clone_size: few; d_call: -; v_call: TRBV7-2; cdr3_aa: CASSPDGDQPQHF; cdr3_nt: TGTGCCAGCAGCCCCGACGGAGATCAGCCCCAGCATTTT
j_call: TRBJ1-1; clone_size: -; d_call: TRBD1; v_call: TRBV5-4; cdr3_aa: CASSLEGARNTEAFF; cdr3_nt: TGTGCCAGCAGCTTGGAGGGGGCCAGGAACACTGAAGCTTTCTTT
j_call: TRBJ2-1; clone_size: -; d_call: -; v_call: TRBV19; cdr3_aa: CASRSAAHNEQFF; cdr3_nt: TGTGCCAGTAGATCTGCGGCCCACAATGAGCAGTTCTTC
j_call: TRBJ1-1; clone_size: -; d_call: -; v_call: TRBV27; cdr3_aa: CASSRSSGWNTEAFF; cdr3_nt: TGTGCCAGCAGCCGGTCGTCGGGGTGGAACACTGAAGCTTTCTTT
j_call: TRBJ1-1; clone_size: few; d_call: -; v_call: TRBV12-3/TRBV12-4; cdr3_aa: CASSEQVNTEAFF; cdr3_nt: TGTGCCAGCAGTGAACAAGTGAACACTGAAGCTTTCTTT
j_call: TRBJ1-2; clone_size: few; d_call: -; v_call: TRBV6-2/TRBV6-3; cdr3_aa: CASSYSGASHGYTF; cdr3_nt: TGTGCCAGCAGTTACTCAGGGGCAAGCCATGGCTACACCTTC
j_call: TRBJ1-1; clone_size: -; d_call: -; v_call: TRBV27; cdr3_aa: CASSWGRGMNTEAFF; cdr3_nt: TGTGCCAGCAGTTGGGGACGTGGAATGAACACTGAAGCTTTCTTT
j_call: TRBJ1-4; clone_size: -; d_call: -; v_call: TRBV7-9; cdr3_aa: CASSPDGNEKLFF; cdr3_nt: TGTGCCAGCAGCCCGGACGGAAATGAAAAACTGTTTTTT
j_call: TRBJ2-7; clone_size: -; d_call: -; v_call: TRBV5-6; cdr3_aa: CASSAGAASEQYF; cdr3_nt: TGTGCCAGCAGCGCAGGGGCAGCGTCCGAGCAGTACTTC
j_call: TRBJ2-3; clone_size: few; d_call: -; v_call: TRBV2; cdr3_aa: CASSPTDTQYF; cdr3_nt: TGTGCCAGCAGCCCCACAGATACGCAGTATTTT
j_call: TRBJ2-2; clone_size: once; d_call: TRBD1; v_call: TRBV10-3; cdr3_aa: CAISEGQGRTEELFF; cdr3_nt: TGTGCCATCAGTGAGGGACAGGGGCGAACCGAGGAGCTGTTTTTT
j_call: TRBJ2-1; clone_size: -; d_call: -; v_call: TRBV5-1; cdr3_aa: CASSQTTSSYNEQFF; cdr3_nt: TGCGCCAGCAGCCAAACTACGAGCTCCTACAATGAGCAGTTCTTC